This T cell receptor (beta chain) originates from a study of cytomegalovirus exposure and HLA in healthy donors. The protocol was immunoSEQ multiplex PCR, while the TCRdb copy is restricted to in-frame clones and leaves out a portion. The sample has 150,000 to 200,000 clones, approximately 86% seen once; the top ten hold approximately 7.7%. V lost 8 bases to trimming and J lost 1 base, with 16 bases between them. The length of the CDR3 is 15 residues. Germline V gene data show CDR1 as SGHTA and CDR2 as FQGNSA. Findings and caveats of the study: The classifier reportedly diagnosed cytomegalovirus status with high sensitivity and specificity. In vitro work confirmed that a few CMV-associated chains recognize CMV antigens. It was about 150 TCR beta chains that were listed as cytomegalovirus-associated. Rarity held for most TCR sequences, but there were some public TCRs that occurred in many donors.

Points on this clone: Its antigen is unidentified.

Sequencing input: PBMCs. The rearrangement links TRBV7-2 to TRBJ2-3; D unresolved. The source is a man in his thirties or forties in good health and CMV-seropositive. DNA of the CDR3: TGTGCCAGCCTACCTGGGTTACACGGCACAGATACGCAGTATTTT. Protein sequence: CASLPGLHGTDTQYF.